This T cell receptor beta chain stems from a study of T cell changes during pregnancy in multiple sclerosis. Some clones are missing from TCRdb's copy, which holds only in-frame ones; the method was immunoSEQ multiplex PCR. The table includes fewer than 30,000 clones, roughly 90% detected once. Looked up from germline, CDR1 is DFQATT and CDR2 is SNEGSKA (reference sequence). This CDR3 region has 11 residues. Trimming pared 7 bases from V and 5 bases from J, leaving 8 bases between. The source of this sequence is a female donor in good health, enrolled as a control in a pregnancy study. The sample here was CD8+ T cells from peripheral blood mononuclear cells, taken in the third trimester of pregnancy. The gene calls are TRBV20-1 and TRBJ2-2; a possible D gene is TRBD1 (6 bases). CDR3 nucleotides: TGCAGTGTTCAGGGGACCGGGGAGCTGTTTTTT. This translates into CSVQGTGELFF.